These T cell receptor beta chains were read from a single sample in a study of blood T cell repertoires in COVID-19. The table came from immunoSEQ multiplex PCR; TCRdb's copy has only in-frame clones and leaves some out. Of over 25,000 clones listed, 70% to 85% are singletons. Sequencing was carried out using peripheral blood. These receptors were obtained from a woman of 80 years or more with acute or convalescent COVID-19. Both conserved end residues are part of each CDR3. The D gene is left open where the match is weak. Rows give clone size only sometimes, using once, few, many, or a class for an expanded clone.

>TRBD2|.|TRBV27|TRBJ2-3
CASSPGTSGSVGDTQYF
TGTGCCAGCAGTCCCGGGACTAGCGGGAGCGTGGGAGATACGCAGTATTTT
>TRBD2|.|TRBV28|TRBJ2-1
CASSFPGGYNEQFF
TGTGCCAGCAGTTTTCCGGGAGGCTACAATGAGCAGTTCTTC
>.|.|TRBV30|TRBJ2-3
CAWTGEDTQYF
TGTGCCTGGACAGGGGAAGATACGCAGTATTTT
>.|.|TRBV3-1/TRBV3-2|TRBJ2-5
CASSQEKDCYQETQYF
TGTGCCAGCAGCCAAGAAAAGGACTGCTACCAAGAGACCCAGTACTTC
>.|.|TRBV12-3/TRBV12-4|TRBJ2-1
CASSLYNEQFF
TGTGCCAGCAGTCTCTACAATGAGCAGTTCTTC
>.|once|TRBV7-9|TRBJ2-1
CASSPRGGRRLGGNEQFF
TGTGCCAGCAGCCCTAGAGGAGGGCGGAGGCTGGGAGGTAATGAGCAGTTCTTC
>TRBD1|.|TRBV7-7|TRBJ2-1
CASGGQGGYEQFF
TGTGCTAGCGGGGGACAGGGGGGCTATGAGCAGTTCTTC
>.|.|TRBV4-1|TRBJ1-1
CASRGTLKNTEAFF
TGCGCCAGCAGGGGGACACTTAAGAACACTGAAGCTTTCTTT
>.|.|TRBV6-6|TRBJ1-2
CASSSQPPGVQGYTF
TGTGCCAGCAGTTCCCAACCACCAGGGGTACAGGGCTACACCTTC
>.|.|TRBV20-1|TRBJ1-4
CPTNEKLFF
TGCCCTACTAATGAAAAACTGTTTTTT
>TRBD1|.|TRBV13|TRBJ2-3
CASSSRTGAADTQYF
TGTGCCAGCAGCTCTAGGACAGGGGCCGCAGATACGCAGTATTTT
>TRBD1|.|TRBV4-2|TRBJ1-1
CASSIQGRTEAFF
TGTGCCAGCAGCATACAGGGGAGGACTGAAGCTTTCTTT
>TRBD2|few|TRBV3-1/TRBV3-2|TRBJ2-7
CASSPNGTTKVQYF
TGTGCCAGCAGCCCTAATGGGACTACGAAAGTGCAGTACTTC
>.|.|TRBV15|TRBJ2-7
CATSTGLSYEQYF
TGTGCCACCAGCACAGGTCTCTCCTACGAGCAGTACTTC
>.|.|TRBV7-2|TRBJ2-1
CASSSRGSSYNEQFF
TGTGCCAGCAGCTCCCGGGGGAGCTCCTACAATGAGCAGTTCTTC
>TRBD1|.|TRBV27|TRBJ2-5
CASSLHPGTGTETQYF
TGTGCCAGCAGCCTCCACCCCGGGACAGGGACAGAGACCCAGTACTTC
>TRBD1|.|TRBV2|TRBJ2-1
CASSGDRDNEQFF
TGTGCCAGCAGTGGGGACAGAGACAATGAGCAGTTCTTC
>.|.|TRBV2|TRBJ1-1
CASSGPRDVEAFF
TGTGCCAGCAGTGGACCCAGGGATGTCGAAGCTTTCTTT
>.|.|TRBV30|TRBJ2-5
CAWSVWFDTQETQYF
TGTGCCTGGAGTGTGTGGTTCGACACGCAAGAGACCCAGTACTTC
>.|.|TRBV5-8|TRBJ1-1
CASSLPRTRAFF
TGTGCCAGCAGCCTTCCGCGGACACGGGCTTTCTTT
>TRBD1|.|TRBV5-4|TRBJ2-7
CASSIRQGSEQYF
TGTGCCAGCAGTATCCGACAGGGAAGCGAGCAGTACTTC
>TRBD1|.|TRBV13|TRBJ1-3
CASSFSRDRVLMGNTIYF
TGTGCCAGCAGCTTTTCCCGGGACAGGGTTTTAATGGGAAACACCATATATTTT
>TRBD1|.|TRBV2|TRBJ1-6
CASKDREGYSPLHF
TGTGCCAGCAAGGACAGGGAGGGGTATTCACCCCTCCACTTT
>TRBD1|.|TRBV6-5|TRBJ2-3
CASRDRGLDTQYF
TGTGCCAGCAGGGACAGGGGGCTAGATACGCAGTATTTT
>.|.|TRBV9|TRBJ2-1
CASSVVGENEQFF
TGTGCCAGCAGCGTAGTCGGGGAAAATGAGCAGTTCTTC
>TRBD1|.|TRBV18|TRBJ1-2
CASSPTGQNYGYTF
TGTGCCAGCTCACCCACGGGACAGAACTATGGCTACACCTTC
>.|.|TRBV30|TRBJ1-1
CAWTLRPEAFF
TGTGCCTGGACCCTTCGTCCTGAAGCTTTCTTT
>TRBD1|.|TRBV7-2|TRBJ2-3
CAYRTGATDTQYF
TGTGCCTACCGGACAGGAGCGACAGATACGCAGTATTTT
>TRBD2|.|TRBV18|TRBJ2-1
CASSPSLAGGHNEQFF
TGTGCCAGCTCACCATCGCTAGCGGGGGGCCACAATGAGCAGTTCTTC
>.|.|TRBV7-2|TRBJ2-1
CASSFGAPPNEQFF
TGTGCCAGCAGCTTTGGGGCCCCTCCCAATGAGCAGTTCTTC
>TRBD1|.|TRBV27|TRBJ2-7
CASSRSGQGRNEQYF
TGTGCCAGCAGCCGCTCGGGACAGGGTAGGAACGAGCAGTACTTC
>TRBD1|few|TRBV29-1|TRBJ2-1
CSVAVDRGLPEQFF
TGCAGCGTCGCCGTCGACAGGGGTCTGCCTGAGCAGTTCTTC
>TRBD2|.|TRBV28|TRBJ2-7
CASSLPGGFYEQYF
TGTGCCAGCAGTCTCCCGGGAGGGTTTTACGAGCAGTACTTC
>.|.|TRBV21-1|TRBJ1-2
CASIATGGRANYGYTF
TGTGCCAGCATCGCAACAGGGGGACGTGCTAACTATGGCTACACCTTC
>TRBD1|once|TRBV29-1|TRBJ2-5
CSVGQGAGETQYF
TGCAGCGTTGGACAGGGGGCTGGGGAGACCCAGTACTTC
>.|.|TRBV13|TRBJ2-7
CASSPGFTYEQYF
TGTGCCAGCAGCCCAGGGTTTACCTACGAGCAGTACTTC
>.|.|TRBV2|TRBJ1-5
CASSSDSSNQPQHF
TGTGCCAGCAGCTCCGACAGTAGCAATCAGCCCCAGCATTTT